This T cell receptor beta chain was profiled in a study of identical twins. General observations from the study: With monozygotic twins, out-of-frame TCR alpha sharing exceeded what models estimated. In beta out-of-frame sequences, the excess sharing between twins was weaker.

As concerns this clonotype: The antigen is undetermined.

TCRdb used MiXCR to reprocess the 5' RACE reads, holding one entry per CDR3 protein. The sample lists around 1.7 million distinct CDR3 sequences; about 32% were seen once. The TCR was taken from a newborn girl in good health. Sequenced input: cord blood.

The CDR3 bases are TGTGCCAGCAGTGGCACAGGGAGAGGCCCCAATCAGCCCCAGCATTTT. Translating gives CASSGTGRGPNQPQHF. The V gene is TRBV27, the J gene TRBJ1-5, with TRBD1 as a possible D gene (6 bases). Germline V gene lookup returns CDR1 MNHEY and CDR2 SMNVEV (reference sequence). Trimming removed 5 bases from V and 3 bases from J, with 17 bases in between. The length of the CDR3 is 16 residues.